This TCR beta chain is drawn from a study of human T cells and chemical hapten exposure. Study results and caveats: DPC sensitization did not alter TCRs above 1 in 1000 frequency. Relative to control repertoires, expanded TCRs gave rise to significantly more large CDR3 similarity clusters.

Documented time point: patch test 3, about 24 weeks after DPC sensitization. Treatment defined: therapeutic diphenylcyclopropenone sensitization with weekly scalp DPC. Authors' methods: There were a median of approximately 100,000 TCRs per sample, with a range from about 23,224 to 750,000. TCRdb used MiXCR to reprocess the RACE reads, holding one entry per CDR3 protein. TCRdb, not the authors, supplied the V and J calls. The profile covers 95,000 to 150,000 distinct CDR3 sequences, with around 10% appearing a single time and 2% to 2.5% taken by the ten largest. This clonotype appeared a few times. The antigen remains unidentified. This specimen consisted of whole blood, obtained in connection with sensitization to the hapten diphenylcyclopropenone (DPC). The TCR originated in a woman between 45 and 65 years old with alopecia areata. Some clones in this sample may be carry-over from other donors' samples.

CDR3: CASSQGYMNTEAFF. In nucleotides, the CDR3 is TGTGCCAGCAGCCAGGGGTACATGAACACTGAAGCTTTCTTT. V is TRBV3-1 and J is TRBJ1-1; D unresolved. CDR1 and CDR2 (germline): LGHDT, YNNKEL (reference sequence). This CDR3 has 14 amino acids. Between the trimmed V and J ends, which lost 3 bases and 0 bases, there was a span of 8 bases.